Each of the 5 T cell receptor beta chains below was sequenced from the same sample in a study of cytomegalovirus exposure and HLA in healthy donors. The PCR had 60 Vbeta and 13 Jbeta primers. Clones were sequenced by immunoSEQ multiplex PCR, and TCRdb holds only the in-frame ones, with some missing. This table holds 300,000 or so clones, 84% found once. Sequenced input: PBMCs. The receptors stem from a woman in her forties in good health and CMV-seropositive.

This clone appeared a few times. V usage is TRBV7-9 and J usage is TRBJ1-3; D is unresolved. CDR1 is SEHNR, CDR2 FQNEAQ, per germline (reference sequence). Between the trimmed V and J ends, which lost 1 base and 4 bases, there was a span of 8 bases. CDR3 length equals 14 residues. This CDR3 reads CASSLDSTGNTIYF. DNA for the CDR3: TGTGCCAGCAGCTTAGACAGTACGGGAAACACCATATATTTT.

The CDR3 sequence is CASSLAGGLPYEQYF. As DNA, the CDR3 is TGTGCCAGCAGCTTAGCCGGAGGTCTCCCCTACGAGCAGTACTTC. The rearrangement uses TRBV11-2 and TRBJ2-7; a weak D match, TRBD2 (5 bases). This CDR3 region has 15 residues. Germline V CDR1 and CDR2: SGHAT, FQNNGV. Trimming took off 1 base at V and 2 bases at J, with 12 bases between the two ends.

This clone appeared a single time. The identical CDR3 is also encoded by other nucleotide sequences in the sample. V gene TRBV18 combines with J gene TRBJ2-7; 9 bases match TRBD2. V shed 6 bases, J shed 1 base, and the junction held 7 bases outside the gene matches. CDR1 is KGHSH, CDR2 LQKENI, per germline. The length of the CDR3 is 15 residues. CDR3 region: CASSLAGPLSYEQYF. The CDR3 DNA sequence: TGTGCCAGCTCCCTAGCGGGACCACTGTCCTACGAGCAGTACTTC.

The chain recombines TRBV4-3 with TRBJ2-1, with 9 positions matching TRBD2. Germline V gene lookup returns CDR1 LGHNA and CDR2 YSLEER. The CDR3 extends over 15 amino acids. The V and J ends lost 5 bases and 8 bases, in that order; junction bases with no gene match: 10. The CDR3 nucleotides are TGCGCCAGCAGCTCCCTGCCTAGCGGGGAGTATGAGCAGTTCTTC. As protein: CASSSLPSGEYEQFF.

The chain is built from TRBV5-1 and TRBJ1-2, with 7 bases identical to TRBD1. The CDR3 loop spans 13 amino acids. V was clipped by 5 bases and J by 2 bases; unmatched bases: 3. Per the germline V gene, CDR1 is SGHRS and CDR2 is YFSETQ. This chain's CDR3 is CASRQDRNYGYTF. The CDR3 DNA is TGCGCCAGCAGACAGGACAGGAACTATGGCTACACCTTC.